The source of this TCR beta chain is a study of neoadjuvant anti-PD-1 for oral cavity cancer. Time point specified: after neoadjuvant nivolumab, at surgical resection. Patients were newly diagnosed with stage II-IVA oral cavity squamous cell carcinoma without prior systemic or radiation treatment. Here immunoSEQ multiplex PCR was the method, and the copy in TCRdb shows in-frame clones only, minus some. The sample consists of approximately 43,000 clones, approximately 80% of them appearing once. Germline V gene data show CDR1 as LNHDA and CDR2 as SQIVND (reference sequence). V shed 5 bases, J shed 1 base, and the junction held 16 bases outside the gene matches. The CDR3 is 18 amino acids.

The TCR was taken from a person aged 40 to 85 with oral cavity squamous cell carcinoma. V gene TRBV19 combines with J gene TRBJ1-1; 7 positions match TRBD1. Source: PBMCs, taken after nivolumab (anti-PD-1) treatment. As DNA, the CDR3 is TGTGCCAGTAGTCGCAGACTAAATCGGGACAGCCCGAACACTGAAGCTTTCTTT. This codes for CASSRRLNRDSPNTEAFF.